Shown below are 27 T cell receptor beta chains from a single sample sequenced in a study of regulatory T cells in long-lasting Graves disease. Time point reported: newly diagnosed GD, antithyroid drugs for less than 3 months. RNA from PBMCs was the source of the TCR library. TCR beta libraries were built with iRepertoire HTBI primers and Arm-PCR of CDR3 regions. MiXCR was run by TCRdb on the multiplex PCR reads, yielding one entry per CDR3 protein. The sample holds around 480,000 distinct CDR3 sequences; about 16% are singletons and the top ten take 25%. This sample also appeared in a second study, on T cells in Graves' hyperthyroidism and ophthalmopathy.

The sample consisted of peripheral blood mononuclear cells (PBMCs), taken at new diagnosis, from a patient treated with antithyroid drugs. Every receptor here comes from a woman aged 35-60 years with Graves disease.

This chain connects TRBV5-1 to TRBJ1-1, with unresolved D. Germline V gives CDR1 SGHRS, CDR2 YFSETQ. Trimming cost V 1 base and J 1 base, with 5 bases left between them. The CDR3 has 13 amino acids. CDR3 protein: CASSLMWNTEAFF. CDR3 coding DNA: TGCGCCAGCAGCTTGATGTGGAACACTGAAGCTTTCTTT.

This clonotype was seen at least ten times. This sequence joins TRBV20-1 and TRBJ2-3; D may be TRBD1 (5 bases). Germline V lookup: CDR1 DFQATT, CDR2 SNEGSKA (reference sequence). The CDR3 covers 14 residues. Trimming removed 0 bases at V and 4 bases at J, with 11 bases between. The CDR3 nucleotides read TGCAGTGCTAGAGACCAAATAGGGGCAGATACGCAGTATTTT. Protein: CSARDQIGADTQYF.

The chain uses TRBV18 and TRBJ1-6; D unresolved. CDR1 and CDR2 (germline): KGHSH, LQKENI. V shed 2 bases and J shed 5 bases, with 10 bases lying between them. This CDR3 region has 15 residues. DNA of the CDR3: TGTGCCAGCTCACCAGGTTCAGGAGATAATTCACCCCTCCACTTT. Protein: CASSPGSGDNSPLHF.

This clonotype was picked up many times. J is TRBJ2-2 and V is TRBV28, with a weak D call TRBD2 (6 bases). V was trimmed by 1 base and J by 0 bases, leaving 9 bases between them. CDR1 and CDR2 from the germline V gene are MDHEN and SYDVKM. There are 16 residues in the CDR3. Written as DNA, the CDR3 is TGTGCCAGCAGTTTATTGGGGGGATCGAACACCGGGGAGCTGTTTTTT. Amino acids: CASSLLGGSNTGELFF.

V usage is TRBV18 and J usage is TRBJ1-2; 10 bases are shared with TRBD1. CDR1 and CDR2 (germline): KGHSH, LQKENI. The junction had 6 bases not matched to a gene; V was cut back by 0 bases and J by 2 bases. CDR3 length: 17 residues. The CDR3 reads CASSPPGGQGRNYGYTF. CDR3 bases: TGTGCCAGCTCACCACCCGGGGGACAGGGGCGGAACTATGGCTACACCTTC.

This clonotype was counted at least ten times. The chain carries TRBV2 and TRBJ1-1; 9 nucleotides agree with TRBD1. CDR3 length equals 14 residues. Germline CDR1 and CDR2: SNHLY and FYNNEI. Trimming took 6 bases from V and 4 from J; bases not matched to a gene: 6. For the CDR3, the DNA is TGTGCCAGCAGGGAGACAGGGGGATCCACTGAAGCTTTCTTT. Protein product: CASRETGGSTEAFF.

The table lists this clonotype with many counts. The rearrangement uses TRBV9 and TRBJ2-1; 7 bases fit TRBD1. The CDR3 runs 15 residues. With V trimmed by 0 bases and J by 6 bases, 6 bases remained unmatched. Germline loops: CDR1 SGDLS, CDR2 YYNGEE. Written as DNA, the CDR3 is TGTGCCAGCAGCGTAGGACAGGGCATGCTCAATGAGCAGTTCTTC. Protein sequence: CASSVGQGMLNEQFF.

Concerning this clonotype itself: This may be a read error, as it is one base from a much larger clone. Here the CDR3 reads CASSFSAGPRASF. Written as DNA, the CDR3 is TGTGCCAGCAGTTTCTCGGCCGGGCCCCGAGCTTCCTTT. The chain recombines TRBV27 with TRBJ1-1; D not resolved. The CDR3 is made up of 13 amino acids. The germline V gene has CDR1 MNHEY and CDR2 SMNVEV (reference sequence).

A few counts support this clonotype. The chain employs TRBV7-9 and TRBJ1-5, with a tentative D call TRBD1 (5 bases). Trimming removed 1 base at V and 5 bases at J, with 12 bases between. CDR3 length equals 15 residues. Germline V gene lookup returns CDR1 SEHNR and CDR2 FQNEAQ (reference sequence). The CDR3 spells CASSLGPGGHQPQHF. CDR3 coding DNA: TGTGCCAGCAGCTTAGGCCCCGGGGGTCATCAGCCCCAGCATTTT.

This clonotype has only a few counts. The chain joins TRBV28 to TRBJ1-1; weak D call: TRBD1 (6 bases). The ends were cut back, 8 bases at V and 0 bases at J, with 10 bases in the middle. The CDR3 length is 13 residues. Germline assignment: CDR1 MDHEN and CDR2 SYDVKM. As DNA, the CDR3 is TGTGCCAGCGGGTGGGGGCTGAACACTGAAGCTTTCTTT. It specifies CASGWGLNTEAFF.

The chain joins TRBV5-6 to TRBJ2-2, with D perhaps TRBD1 or TRBD2 (5 bases each). CDR1 is SGHDT, CDR2 YYEEEE, per germline. The CDR3 spans 18 residues. V was clipped by 2 bases and J by 6 bases, with 23 bases between them. CDR3 in amino acids: CASSFSTSNSQGAGELFF. The CDR3 DNA follows: TGTGCCAGCAGCTTTAGCACAAGCAACAGTCAGGGAGCCGGGGAGCTGTTTTTT.

The chain's CDR3 is CASSQTSVETQYF. CDR3 sequence (DNA): TGTGCCAGTAGTCAGACTAGCGTTGAGACCCAGTACTTC. The chain is built from TRBV19 and TRBJ2-5, with 8 bases that match TRBD2. V dropped 5 bases and J dropped 5; count of bases not matched to a gene: 4. The germline V gene has CDR1 LNHDA and CDR2 SQIVND (reference sequence). The CDR3 extends over 13 amino acids. The entire variable domain, with the rest obtained from reference TRBV19 and TRBJ2-5, is as follows: DGGITQSPKYLFRKEGQNVTLSCEQNLNHDAMYWYRQDPGQGLRLIYYSQIVNDFQKGDIAEGYSVSREKKESFPLTVTSAQKNPTAFYLCASSQTSVETQYFGPGTRLLVL.

A note on this clonotype: It may be a read error: a sequence one base away is much more abundant. The gene calls are TRBV5-5 and TRBJ1-5; TRBD1 agrees at 11 bases. In germline, CDR1 is SGHKS, CDR2 YYEKEE (reference sequence). The CDR3 has 16 residues. V lost 4 bases and J lost 5; bases outside the gene matches: 8. CDR3 residues: CASSKGDRGFDQPQHF. The CDR3, as DNA: TGTGCCAGCAGCAAAGGGGACAGGGGGTTCGATCAGCCCCAGCATTTT.

This clonotype has ten or more counts. The J gene is TRBJ1-2, the V gene TRBV28; D gene uncertain. CDR1 MDHEN and CDR2 SYDVKM come from the germline V gene. V lost 6 bases to trimming and J lost 4 bases, with 9 bases between them. The CDR3 is 12 amino acids. CDR3 nucleotides: TGTGCCAGCAGCAACGACATCTATGGCTACACCTTC. Translation gives CASSNDIYGYTF.

This clonotype showed up many times. This rearrangement joins TRBV2 to TRBJ2-3; TRBD1 is a possible D gene (6 bases). V dropped 9 bases and J dropped 2 bases, with 15 bases sitting between them. CDR1 and CDR2 from the germline V gene are SNHLY and FYNNEI. The CDR3 loop spans 14 amino acids. CDR3 in amino acids: CARGPGQNTDTQYF. As DNA, the CDR3 is TGTGCCAGGGGACCCGGACAGAACACAGATACGCAGTATTTT.

On this clonotype: This may be a read error, as it is one base from a much larger clone. CDR3 in amino acids: CASSSTGAAYEQYF. Written as DNA, the CDR3 is TGTGCCAGCAGCTCGACAGGGGCGGCCTACGAGCAGTACTTC. V and J are TRBV11-2 and TRBJ2-7, with 8 bases aligning to TRBD1. Unmatched junction bases numbered 4, after V lost 4 bases and J lost 2 bases. Germline CDR1 reads SGHAT; CDR2 reads FQNNGV. This CDR3 has 14 residues.

This clonotype appeared many times. V is TRBV12-3 or TRBV12-4 and J is TRBJ1-1; D uncertain. Between the trimmed V and J ends, which lost 6 bases and 4 bases, there was a span of 15 bases. The CDR3 is 14 amino acids. CDR3 protein: CASSDRVGGTEAFF. CDR3 bases: TGTGCCAGCAGCGACCGAGTAGGAGGCACTGAAGCTTTCTTT.

The genes are TRBV7-9 and TRBJ2-7; perhaps D is TRBD1 or TRBD2 (5 bases each). V shed 8 bases and J shed 2 bases, with 16 bases lying between them. The CDR3 is 14 amino acids. Looked up from germline, CDR1 is SEHNR and CDR2 is FQNEAQ (reference sequence). The CDR3 here is CASEQVTGAYEQYF. DNA for the CDR3: TGTGCCAGCGAACAGGTGACCGGGGCCTACGAGCAGTACTTC.

This chain joins TRBV18 and TRBJ2-7; TRBD1 agrees at 7 bases. CDR3 size: 12 residues. Germline V CDR1 and CDR2: KGHSH, LQKENI. V lost 2 bases to trimming and J lost 12 bases; unmatched junction nucleotides: 7. The CDR3 DNA is TGTGCCAGCTCACCAGTGACAGGGTTTCCGTACTTC. Translated, it gives CASSPVTGFPYF.

This clonotype was found many times. The chain combines TRBV18 with TRBJ2-3; D unresolved. V gave up 2 bases and J gave up 7 bases, with 4 bases separating them. Germline V gene sequence: CDR1 KGHSH, CDR2 LQKENI. This CDR3 comprises 11 residues. The CDR3 bases are TGTGCCAGCTCACCAGAGAATACGCAGTATTTT. It codes for CASSPENTQYF.

The chain uses TRBV6-5 and TRBJ1-5; D call uncertain. CDR3 length: 13 amino acids. The V end was cut by 3 bases, the J end by 7 bases, with 10 bases between. The germline V gene encodes CDR1 MNHEY and CDR2 SVGAGI. The CDR3 loop is CASSYPARQPQHF. In DNA form, the CDR3 reads TGTGCCAGCAGTTATCCTGCGCGGCAGCCCCAGCATTTT.

A few counts support this clonotype. The CDR3 does not close with the conserved phenylalanine or tryptophan, likely indicating a read error. The chain employs TRBV6-5 and TRBJ1-5; D remains ambiguous. The germline V gene has CDR1 MNHEY and CDR2 SVGAGI. The CDR3 length is 15 residues. Trimming took off 2 bases at V and 0 bases at J, with 8 bases between the two ends. In DNA form, the CDR3 reads TGTGCCAGCAGTTACACGGGGTTTAGCAATCAGCCCCAGCATTGT. It translates to CASSYTGFSNQPQHC.

The V gene is TRBV11-1, the J gene TRBJ1-2, with 8 bases that match TRBD1. Per the germline V gene, CDR1 is SGHAT and CDR2 is FQDESV (reference sequence). The J segment lost 8 bases and the V segment lost 3 bases, leaving 2 bases of the junction unmatched. The CDR3 sequence is 12 residues long. CDR3 region: CASSFSGGGYTF. In DNA, the CDR3 is TGTGCCAGCAGCTTCTCAGGGGGCGGCTACACCTTC.

This clonotype was detected many times. The rearrangement uses TRBV12-3 or TRBV12-4 and TRBJ2-5; the D is unclear. V was shortened by 3 bases and J by 3 bases, with 8 bases between the two germline ends. The CDR3 covers 13 residues. CDR3 sequence: CASSLVRKETQYF. DNA of the CDR3: TGTGCCAGCAGTTTGGTTAGGAAAGAGACCCAGTACTTC.

This clonotype was seen at least ten times. The chain carries TRBV4-1 and TRBJ2-7; 8 bases align to TRBD2. The CDR3 extends over 14 amino acids. Trimming took 4 bases from V and 5 from J; bases not matched to a gene: 7. Germline lookup yields CDR1 MGHRA and CDR2 YSYEKL. CDR3 amino acids: CASSRLGGGDEQYF. CDR3 bases: TGCGCCAGCAGCCGACTCGGGGGGGGCGACGAGCAGTACTTC.

A remark on this clonotype: This may stem from a read error, because a much larger clone lies one nucleotide away. V and J are TRBV12-3 or TRBV12-4 and TRBJ1-5; D is perhaps TRBD1 (5 bases). This CDR3 region has 12 residues. V lost 6 bases to trimming and J lost 11 bases, with 14 bases between them. This CDR3 is CASRSTGPTQHF. The CDR3 DNA is TGTGCCAGCAGGTCTACGGGGCCGACCCAGCATTTT.

This clonotype was detected ten times or more. The gene calls are TRBV14 and TRBJ2-5; D remains ambiguous. Per germline, CDR1 SGHDN and CDR2 FVKESK. Trimming shortened V by 3 bases and J by 1 base, and 18 bases separated the two germline ends. The CDR3 extends over 17 amino acids. CDR3 protein: CASSQSSWAASQETQYF. DNA for the CDR3: TGTGCCAGCAGCCAGTCCTCGTGGGCAGCCAGCCAAGAGACCCAGTACTTC. The full variable domain, in which reference TRBV14 and TRBJ2-5 provide the parts outside the CDR3, is EAGVTQFPSHSVIEKGQTVTLRCDPISGHDNLYWYRRVMGKEIKFLLHFVKESKQDESGMPNNRFLAERTGGTYSTLKVQPAELEDSGVYFCASSQSSWAASQETQYFGPGTRLLVL.